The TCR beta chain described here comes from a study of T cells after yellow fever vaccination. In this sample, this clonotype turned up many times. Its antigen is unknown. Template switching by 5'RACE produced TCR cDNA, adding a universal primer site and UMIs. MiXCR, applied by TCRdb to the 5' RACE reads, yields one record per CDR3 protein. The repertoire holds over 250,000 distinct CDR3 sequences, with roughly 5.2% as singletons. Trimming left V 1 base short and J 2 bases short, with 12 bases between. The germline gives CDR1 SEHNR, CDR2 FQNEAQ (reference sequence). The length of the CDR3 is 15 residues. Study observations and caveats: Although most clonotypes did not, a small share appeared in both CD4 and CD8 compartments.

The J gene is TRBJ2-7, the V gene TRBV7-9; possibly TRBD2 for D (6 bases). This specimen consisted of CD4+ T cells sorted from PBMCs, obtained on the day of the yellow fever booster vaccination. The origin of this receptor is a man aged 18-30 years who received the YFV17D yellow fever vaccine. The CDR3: CASSLGASVTYEQYF. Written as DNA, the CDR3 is TGTGCCAGCAGCTTAGGGGCTAGCGTCACCTACGAGCAGTACTTC. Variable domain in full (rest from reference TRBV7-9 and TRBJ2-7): DTGVSQNPRHKITKRGQNVTFRCDPISEHNRLYWYRQTLGQGPEFLTYFQNEAQLEKSRLLSDRFSAERPKGSFSTLEIQRTEQGDSAMYLCASSLGASVTYEQYFGPGTRLTVT.